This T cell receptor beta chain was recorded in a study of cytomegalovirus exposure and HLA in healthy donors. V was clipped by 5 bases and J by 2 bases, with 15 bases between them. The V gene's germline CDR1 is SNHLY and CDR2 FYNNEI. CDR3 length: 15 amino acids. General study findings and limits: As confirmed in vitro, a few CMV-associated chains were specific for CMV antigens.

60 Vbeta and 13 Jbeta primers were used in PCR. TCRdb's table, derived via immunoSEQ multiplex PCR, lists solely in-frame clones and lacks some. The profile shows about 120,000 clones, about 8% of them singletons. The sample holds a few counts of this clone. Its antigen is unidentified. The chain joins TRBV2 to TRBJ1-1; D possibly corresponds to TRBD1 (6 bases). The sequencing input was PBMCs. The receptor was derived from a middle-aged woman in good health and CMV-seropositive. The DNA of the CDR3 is TGTGCCAGCAGTTTCCCGACAGGACGAAACACTGAAGCTTTCTTT. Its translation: CASSFPTGRNTEAFF.